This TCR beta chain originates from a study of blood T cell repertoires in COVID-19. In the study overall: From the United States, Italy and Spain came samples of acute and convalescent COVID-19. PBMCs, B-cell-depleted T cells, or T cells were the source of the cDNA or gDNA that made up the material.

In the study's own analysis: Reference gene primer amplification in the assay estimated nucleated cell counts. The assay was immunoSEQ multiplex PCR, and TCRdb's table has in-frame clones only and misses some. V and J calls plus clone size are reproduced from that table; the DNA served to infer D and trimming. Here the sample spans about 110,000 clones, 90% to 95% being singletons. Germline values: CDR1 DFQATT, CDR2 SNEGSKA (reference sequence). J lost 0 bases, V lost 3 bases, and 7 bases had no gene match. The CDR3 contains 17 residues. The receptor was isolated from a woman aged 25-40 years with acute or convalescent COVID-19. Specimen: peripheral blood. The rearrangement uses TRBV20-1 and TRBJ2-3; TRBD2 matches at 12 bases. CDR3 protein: CSASTSGGPTSTDTQYF. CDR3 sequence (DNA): TGCAGTGCTAGTACTAGCGGGGGGCCAACTAGCACAGATACGCAGTATTTT.